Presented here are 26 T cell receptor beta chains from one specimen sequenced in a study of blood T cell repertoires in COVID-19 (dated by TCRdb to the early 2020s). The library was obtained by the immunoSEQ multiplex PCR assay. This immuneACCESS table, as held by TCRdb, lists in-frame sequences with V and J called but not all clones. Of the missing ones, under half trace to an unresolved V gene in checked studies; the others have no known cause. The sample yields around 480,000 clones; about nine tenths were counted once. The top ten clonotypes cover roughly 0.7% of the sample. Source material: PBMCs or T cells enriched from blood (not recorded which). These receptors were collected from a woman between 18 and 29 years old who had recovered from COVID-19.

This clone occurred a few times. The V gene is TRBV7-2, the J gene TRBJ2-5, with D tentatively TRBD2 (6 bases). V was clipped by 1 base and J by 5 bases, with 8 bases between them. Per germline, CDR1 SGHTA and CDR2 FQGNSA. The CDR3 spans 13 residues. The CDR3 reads CASSLGLEETQYF. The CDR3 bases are TGTGCCAGCAGCTTAGGACTAGAGGAGACCCAGTACTTC.

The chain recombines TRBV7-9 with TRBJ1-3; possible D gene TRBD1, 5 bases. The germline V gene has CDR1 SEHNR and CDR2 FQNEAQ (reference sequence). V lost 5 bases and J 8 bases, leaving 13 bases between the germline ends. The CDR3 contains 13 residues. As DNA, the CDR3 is TGTGCCAGCAGCCTACTAGGGGAGGACACCATATATTTT. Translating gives CASSLLGEDTIYF. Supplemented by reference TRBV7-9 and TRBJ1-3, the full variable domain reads DTGVSQNPRHKITKRGQNVTFRCDPISEHNRLYWYRQTLGQGPEFLTYFQNEAQLEKSRLLSDRFSAERPKGSFSTLEIQRTEQGDSAMYLCASSLLGEDTIYFGEGSWLTVV.

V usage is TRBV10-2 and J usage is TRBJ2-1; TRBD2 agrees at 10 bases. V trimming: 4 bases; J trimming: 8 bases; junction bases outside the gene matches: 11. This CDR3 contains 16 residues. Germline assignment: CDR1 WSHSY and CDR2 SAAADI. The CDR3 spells CASSGGKRGGRYEQFF. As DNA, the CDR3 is TGCGCCAGCAGTGGGGGTAAGCGGGGGGGCCGGTATGAGCAGTTCTTC.

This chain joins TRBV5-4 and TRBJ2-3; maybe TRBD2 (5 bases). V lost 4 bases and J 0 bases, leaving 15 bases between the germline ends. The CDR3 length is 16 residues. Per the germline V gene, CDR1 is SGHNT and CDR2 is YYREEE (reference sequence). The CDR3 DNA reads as TGTGCCAGCAGCCCGAGCGGTATCCTTAGCACAGATACGCAGTATTTT. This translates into CASSPSGILSTDTQYF.

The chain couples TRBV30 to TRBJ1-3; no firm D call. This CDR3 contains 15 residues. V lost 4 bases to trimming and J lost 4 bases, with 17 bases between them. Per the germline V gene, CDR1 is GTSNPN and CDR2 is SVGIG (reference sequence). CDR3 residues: CAWISWSQPGNTIYF. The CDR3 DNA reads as TGTGCCTGGATTAGCTGGAGCCAACCAGGAAACACCATATATTTT.

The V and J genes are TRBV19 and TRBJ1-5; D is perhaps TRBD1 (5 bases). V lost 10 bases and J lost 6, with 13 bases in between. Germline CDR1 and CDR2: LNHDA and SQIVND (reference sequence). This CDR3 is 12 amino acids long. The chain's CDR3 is CATGGYSQPQHF. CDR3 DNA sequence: TGTGCCACTGGGGGGTATAGTCAGCCCCAGCATTTT.

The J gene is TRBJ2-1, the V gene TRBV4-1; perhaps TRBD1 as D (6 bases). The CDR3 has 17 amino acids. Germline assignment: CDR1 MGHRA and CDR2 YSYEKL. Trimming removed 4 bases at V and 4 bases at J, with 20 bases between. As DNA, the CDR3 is TGCGCCAGCAGCCCTACCCGGGCAGGGGACCTTTACAATGAGCAGTTCTTC. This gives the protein CASSPTRAGDLYNEQFF.

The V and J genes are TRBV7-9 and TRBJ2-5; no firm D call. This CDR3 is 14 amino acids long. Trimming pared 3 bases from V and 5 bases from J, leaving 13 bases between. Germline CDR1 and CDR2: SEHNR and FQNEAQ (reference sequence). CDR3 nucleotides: TGTGCCAGCAGCTTTGCCAGTCCGTTGGAGACCCAGTACTTC. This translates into CASSFASPLETQYF.

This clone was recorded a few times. This CDR3 is CASSDRDRETQYF. The CDR3 DNA follows: TGTGCCAGCAGCGACAGGGATCGGGAGACCCAGTACTTC. The gene calls are TRBV12-3 or TRBV12-4 and TRBJ2-5; 7 nucleotides agree with TRBD1. The CDR3 covers 13 residues. Trimming took 6 bases from V and 5 from J; bases not matched to a gene: 6.

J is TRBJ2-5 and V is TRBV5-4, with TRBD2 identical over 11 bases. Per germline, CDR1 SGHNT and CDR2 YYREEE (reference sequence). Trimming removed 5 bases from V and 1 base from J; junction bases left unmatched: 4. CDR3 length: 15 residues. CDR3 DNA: TGTGCCAGCAGGCCCGGGACTAGCGGCCAAGAGACCCAGTACTTC. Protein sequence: CASRPGTSGQETQYF.

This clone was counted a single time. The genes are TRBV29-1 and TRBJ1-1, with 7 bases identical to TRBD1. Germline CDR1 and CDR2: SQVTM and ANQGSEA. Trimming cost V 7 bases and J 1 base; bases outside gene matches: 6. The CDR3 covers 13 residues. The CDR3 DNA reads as TGCAGCGGATCTGACAGGGCGAACACTGAAGCTTTCTTT. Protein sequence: CSGSDRANTEAFF.

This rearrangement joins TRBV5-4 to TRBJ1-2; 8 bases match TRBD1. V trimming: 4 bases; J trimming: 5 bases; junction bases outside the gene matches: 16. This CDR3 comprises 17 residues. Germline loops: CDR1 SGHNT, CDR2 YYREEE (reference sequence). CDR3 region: CASSPGQGPNTGYGYTF. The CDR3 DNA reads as TGTGCCAGCAGCCCCGGACAGGGTCCAAATACAGGTTATGGCTACACCTTC.

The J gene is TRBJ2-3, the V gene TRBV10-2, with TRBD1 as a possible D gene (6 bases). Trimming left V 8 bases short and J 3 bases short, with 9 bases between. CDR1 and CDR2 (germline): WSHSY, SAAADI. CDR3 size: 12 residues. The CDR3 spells CASGTGTDTQYF. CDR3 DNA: TGCGCCAGCGGTACAGGGACAGATACGCAGTATTTT.

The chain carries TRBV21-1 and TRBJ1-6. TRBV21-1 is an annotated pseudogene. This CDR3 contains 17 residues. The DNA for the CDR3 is TGTGCCAGCAGCTCTGGGAAAGAGCTGGGGGGAATCTCACCCCTCCACTTT. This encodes CASSSGKELGGISPLHF.

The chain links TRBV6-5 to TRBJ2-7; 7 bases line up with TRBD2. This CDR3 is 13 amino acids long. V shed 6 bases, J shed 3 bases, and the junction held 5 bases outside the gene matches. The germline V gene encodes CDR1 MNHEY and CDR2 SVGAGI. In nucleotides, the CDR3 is TGTGCCAGCAGGACCGGGACTAACTACGAGCAGTACTTC. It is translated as CASRTGTNYEQYF.

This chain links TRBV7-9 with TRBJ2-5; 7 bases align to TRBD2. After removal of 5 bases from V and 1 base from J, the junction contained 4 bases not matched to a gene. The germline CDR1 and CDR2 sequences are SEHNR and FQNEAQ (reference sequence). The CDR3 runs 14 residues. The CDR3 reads CASSLGTIQETQYF. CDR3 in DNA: TGTGCCAGCAGCCTCGGGACTATCCAAGAGACCCAGTACTTC.

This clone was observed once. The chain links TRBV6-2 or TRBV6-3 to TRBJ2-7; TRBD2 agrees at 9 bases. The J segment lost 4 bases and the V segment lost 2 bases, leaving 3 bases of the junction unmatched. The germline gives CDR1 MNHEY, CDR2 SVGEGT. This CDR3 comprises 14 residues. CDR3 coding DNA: TGTGCCAGCAGTTACGTAGCGGGAGCATACGAGCAGTACTTC. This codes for CASSYVAGAYEQYF.

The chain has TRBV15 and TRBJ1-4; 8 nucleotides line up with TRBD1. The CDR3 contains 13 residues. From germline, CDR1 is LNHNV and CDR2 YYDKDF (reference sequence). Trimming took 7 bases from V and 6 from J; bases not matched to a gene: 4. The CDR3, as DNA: TGTGCCACCACCCCGGACAGGGATGAAAAACTGTTTTTT. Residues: CATTPDRDEKLFF.

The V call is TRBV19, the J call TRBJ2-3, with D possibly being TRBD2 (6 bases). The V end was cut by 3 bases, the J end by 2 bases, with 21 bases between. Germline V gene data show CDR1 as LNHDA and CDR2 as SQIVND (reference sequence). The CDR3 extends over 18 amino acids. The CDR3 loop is CASSINGGVVAVTDTQYF. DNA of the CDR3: TGTGCCAGTAGTATCAACGGCGGGGTGGTAGCGGTCACAGATACGCAGTATTTT.

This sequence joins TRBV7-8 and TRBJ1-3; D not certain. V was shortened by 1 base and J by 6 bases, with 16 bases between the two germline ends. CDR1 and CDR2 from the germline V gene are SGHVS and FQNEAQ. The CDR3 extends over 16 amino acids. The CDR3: CASSLVSQTTVNTIYF. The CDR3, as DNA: TGTGCCAGCAGCTTAGTAAGCCAGACTACTGTAAACACCATATATTTT.

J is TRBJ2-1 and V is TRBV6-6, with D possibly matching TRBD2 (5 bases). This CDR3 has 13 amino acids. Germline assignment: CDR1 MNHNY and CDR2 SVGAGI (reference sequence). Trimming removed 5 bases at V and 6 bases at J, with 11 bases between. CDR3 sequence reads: CASSRIAFNEQFF. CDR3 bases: TGTGCCAGCAGTCGAATAGCGTTCAATGAGCAGTTCTTC.

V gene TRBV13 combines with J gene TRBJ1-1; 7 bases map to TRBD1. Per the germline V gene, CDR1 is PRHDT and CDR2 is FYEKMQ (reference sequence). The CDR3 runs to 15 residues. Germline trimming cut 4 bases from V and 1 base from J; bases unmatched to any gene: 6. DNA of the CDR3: TGTGCCAGCAGCTCCCTGGGACAGCCGAACACTGAAGCTTTCTTT. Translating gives CASSSLGQPNTEAFF.

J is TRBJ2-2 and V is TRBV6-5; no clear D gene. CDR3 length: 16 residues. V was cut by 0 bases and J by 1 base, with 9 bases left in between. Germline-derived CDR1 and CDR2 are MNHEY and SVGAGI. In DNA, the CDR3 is TGTGCCAGCAGTTACTCGCTACAGATGAACACCGGGGAGCTGTTTTTT. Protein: CASSYSLQMNTGELFF.

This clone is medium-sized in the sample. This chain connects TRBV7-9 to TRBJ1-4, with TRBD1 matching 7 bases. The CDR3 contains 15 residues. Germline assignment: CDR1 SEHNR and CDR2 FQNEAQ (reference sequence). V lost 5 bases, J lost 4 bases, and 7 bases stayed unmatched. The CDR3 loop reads CASSAEQGINEKLFF. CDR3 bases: TGTGCCAGCAGCGCGGAACAGGGGATTAATGAAAAACTGTTTTTT.

CDR3 sequence: CASSPTVSGYEQYF. The CDR3 DNA is TGTGCCAGCAGCCCCACTGTTAGCGGATACGAGCAGTACTTC. The rearrangement joins TRBV11-2 to TRBJ2-7, with D possibly being TRBD2 (6 bases). The CDR3 runs to 14 residues. V shed 5 bases and J shed 4 bases, with 15 bases lying between them. Germline V lookup: CDR1 SGHAT, CDR2 FQNNGV.

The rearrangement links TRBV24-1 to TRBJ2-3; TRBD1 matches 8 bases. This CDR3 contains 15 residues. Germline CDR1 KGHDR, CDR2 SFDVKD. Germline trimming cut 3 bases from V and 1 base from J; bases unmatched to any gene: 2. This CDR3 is CATSDLQGGTDTQYF. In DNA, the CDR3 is TGTGCCACCAGTGATCTACAGGGGGGCACAGATACGCAGTATTTT.